This T cell receptor beta chain was retrieved from a study of tumor-infiltrating lymphocytes in primary liver carcinoma listed by TCRdb under 2017. About the study as a whole: The five patients, three men and two women aged 30 to 69 years, had hepatocellular carcinoma (four) or combined HCC and intrahepatic cholangiocarcinoma (one). The five patients had tumors of stage T1-T3 N0M0, with maximum diameters ranging from roughly 4.2 to 11 cm. Samples yielded roughly 3.65 to 7.13 million productive TCRbeta reads; read depth did not differ significantly between tissue types. The study combined TCRbeta repertoire sequencing, expression microarrays and whole-exome sequencing across five regions of each liver tumor, with adjacent normal tissue and blood. TCRbeta repertoire sequencing covered about 35 specimens from 5 patients: some 25 tumor regions, 5 adjacent noncancerous liver tissues and 5 peripheral blood samples. The 25 or so tumor region samples were profiled with Agilent mRNA microarrays so that TCRbeta repertoire diversity could be related to the local molecular phenotype. Technical replicate repertoires showed high reproducibility, with mean shared-clone rates roughly 0.88 and correlation coefficients above 0.95. Results and caveats for the whole study, not just this receptor: Repertoire overlap was found to be higher between tumor regions (mean about 35%) than between tumor-adjacent (roughly 17%) or tumor-blood (about 14%) pairs, consistent with antigen-driven expansion. The top 250 clones made up a significantly larger repertoire fraction in tumors than in blood (p = 0.039). Only the TCR beta chain was sequenced, which likely underestimates true repertoire diversity because unpaired alpha chains were not captured. Only about 7-25% of top clones were present in all five regions of a tumor, suggesting spatial heterogeneity of tumor-infiltrating T cells. Because the samples were bulk and unsorted, CD4+ and CD8+ T cell repertoires could not be compared. With just a few patients in the study, the authors point out that the findings should be validated in a larger study.

The CDR3, from cysteine to phenylalanine, totals 19 residues. CDR3 DNA is the only sequence kept; it has 57 bases, read in frame from the first base. As encoded in the germline V gene (reference sequence), CDR1 is SGHAT while CDR2 is FQDESV. With regard to this clonotype: No antigen is known for it. Compared with germline, one end of the junction differs, possibly owing to a read error.

Total RNA and DNA were co-extracted from approximately 20-30 mg of bulk tissue with the AllPrep DNA/RNA mini kit, without cell sorting. Surgical resection was performed in China between 2015 and March 2016 on about 5 patients with histopathologically diagnosed primary liver carcinoma. At the time of sampling, the patients were treatment-naive and had chronic HBV infection. Each tumor was sampled at five spatially separated regions: the tumor centre plus the superior, inferior, left-lateral and right-lateral poles. Histological examination found more than 75% viable tumor cells in every tumor sample. Each fresh piece of tumor and adjacent tissue was cut in two, with one half stored in RNAlater at -80 degrees C and the other half sent for histology. A constant-region primer and ProtoScript II reverse transcriptase were used to reverse-transcribe TCRbeta-specific cDNA from approximately 450 ng total RNA. Three nested multiplex PCR rounds, following a slightly modified ARM-PCR procedure, were used to build the TCRbeta libraries. Multiplex TRBV1-TRBV30 forward primers and a Cbeta reverse primer were used in the first two PCR rounds, each of which was run for approximately 10 cycles. Sample barcodes and Illumina adapters were attached in a final 25-cycle PCR using Deep VentR polymerase. Amplicons of 200-500 bp were gel-purified with a QIAquick gel extraction kit before sequencing. An Illumina HiSeq 2500 was used to sequence the TCRbeta amplicons, generating 250-bp paired-end reads. The paper's processing steps were these. To recover full CDR3 sequences, reads were quality-trimmed using Trimmomatic v0.33 and paired reads were then merged using FLASH v1.2.11. V, D and J germline segments were assigned to the rearranged TCRbeta sequences using MiGEC v1.2.1b. Clonotype statistics, along with Shannon-Wiener diversity indices, were calculated using VDJtools v1.0.0. Except for diversity analysis, only the 250 most abundant clonotypes of each sample were used in subsequent analyses to reduce sampling bias. The public reads were run again by TCRdb, first through fastp at Q25 and then through MiXCR, and only productive beta chains were kept. Rows with a matching CDR3 protein are joined into one entry that keeps the most common DNA and genes. TCRdb's processing, not the authors', yielded these V and J calls. Here the sample has 150,000 to 200,000 distinct CDR3 sequences; around four fifths occur a single time. 15% to 20% of the sample rests with the top ten.

Material for sequencing was tumor tissue from primary liver carcinoma. This clonotype originated in a man aged 40-49 years with primary liver carcinoma and hepatitis B virus infection. This chain joins TRBV11-1 to TRBJ2-3; the D gene may be TRBD1 or TRBD2, since each aligns over 5 bases. Read as DNA, the sequence is TGTGTCAGCAGCTATGGGGGAAGCTCTGTTGGAGCCCGCACAGATACCCAGTATTTT. It encodes CVSSYGGSSVGARTDTQYF.